This is a list of T cell receptor beta chains from one sample in a study of T-cell reconstitution after alpha-beta-depleted transplantation in children. TCRdb redid the calling of the PCR reads with MiXCR, one entry per CDR3 protein. Here the sample spans approximately 640,000 distinct CDR3 sequences, roughly 17% being singletons. The specimen was PBMCs from the stem cell graft donor, collected from the stem cell graft. The receptors shown here come from a human donor who donated a stem cell graft to a child with acute myeloid leukemia. CDR3s include the opening cysteine and the closing phenylalanine or tryptophan. Not all rows give a size; the values are once, few, many and, for expanded clones, a class.

abundance: few
j_gene: TRBJ2-3
v_gene: TRBV7-2
CDR3aa: CASSHLAGDTDTQYF

abundance: many
j_gene: TRBJ1-1
v_gene: TRBV7-6
CDR3aa: CASSSNGEPNAEAFF

abundance: many
j_gene: TRBJ1-3
v_gene: TRBV12-3/TRBV12-4
CDR3aa: CASSLGNTIYF

abundance: many
j_gene: TRBJ1-2
v_gene: TRBV7-2
CDR3aa: CASSLGTGFSNYGYTF

abundance: -
j_gene: TRBJ2-2
v_gene: TRBV7-3
CDR3aa: CASSPPGSTGELFF

abundance: many
j_gene: TRBJ2-3
v_gene: TRBV20-1
CDR3aa: CSASPTLAGLSTDTQYF

abundance: -
j_gene: TRBJ2-1
v_gene: TRBV10-3
CDR3aa: CAISDSANYNEQFF

abundance: few
j_gene: TRBJ1-5
v_gene: TRBV5-1
CDR3aa: CASSLTGAGEKQHF

abundance: -
j_gene: TRBJ2-7
v_gene: TRBV7-8
CDR3aa: CASSLMDRSYEQYF

abundance: -
j_gene: TRBJ2-7
v_gene: TRBV30
CDR3aa: CAWSVGIGTGLYEQYF

abundance: many
j_gene: TRBJ1-1
v_gene: TRBV20-1
CDR3aa: CSARTLRMVVNTEAFF

abundance: -
j_gene: TRBJ1-2
v_gene: TRBV5-4
CDR3aa: CASSAGGVRWNYGYTF

abundance: few
j_gene: TRBJ1-2
v_gene: TRBV5-1
CDR3aa: CASSPAGEGGYTF

abundance: many
j_gene: TRBJ1-2
v_gene: TRBV6-2/TRBV6-3
CDR3aa: CASTQGGGYTF

abundance: few
j_gene: TRBJ1-3
v_gene: TRBV15
CDR3aa: CATSSYPGRLSGNTIYF

abundance: many
j_gene: TRBJ1-3
v_gene: TRBV12-3/TRBV12-4
CDR3aa: CASVTGLNTIYF

abundance: many
j_gene: TRBJ1-1
v_gene: TRBV29-1
CDR3aa: CSVEGGRATEAFF

abundance: few
j_gene: TRBJ2-7
v_gene: TRBV7-2
CDR3aa: CASSPHSYEQYF

abundance: few
j_gene: TRBJ1-2
v_gene: TRBV3-1
CDR3aa: CASSQPGRGYTF

abundance: few
j_gene: TRBJ1-2
v_gene: TRBV7-9
CDR3aa: CASSLAAGLDGYTF

abundance: -
j_gene: TRBJ2-3
v_gene: TRBV7-9
CDR3aa: CASSFSGTSTDTQYF

abundance: many
j_gene: TRBJ1-1
v_gene: TRBV5-1
CDR3aa: CASRGRATNTEAFF

abundance: few
j_gene: TRBJ2-3
v_gene: TRBV20-1
CDR3aa: CCASHWRGGRDSSTDTQYF

abundance: many
j_gene: TRBJ1-2
v_gene: TRBV20-1
CDR3aa: CSARRQRFYGYTF

abundance: few
j_gene: TRBJ2-1
v_gene: TRBV11-1
CDR3aa: CASSHRPQGPYNEQFF

abundance: few
j_gene: TRBJ1-2
v_gene: TRBV4-1
CDR3aa: CASSQGWGYGYTF

abundance: few
j_gene: TRBJ2-3
v_gene: TRBV20-1
CDR3aa: CSASPMGGWTDTQYF

abundance: -
j_gene: TRBJ2-7
v_gene: TRBV30
CDR3aa: CAWSPGTGGYEQYF

abundance: many
j_gene: TRBJ1-1
v_gene: TRBV9
CDR3aa: CASSVDLGQGRTEAFF

abundance: many
j_gene: TRBJ2-5
v_gene: TRBV10-3
CDR3aa: CAISAGGLAPQETQYF

abundance: few
j_gene: TRBJ2-7
v_gene: TRBV7-9
CDR3aa: CASSGTSGYEQYF

abundance: few
j_gene: TRBJ2-1
v_gene: TRBV11-1
CDR3aa: CASSSTHILAGSSYNEQFF

abundance: many
j_gene: TRBJ2-2
v_gene: TRBV12-3/TRBV12-4
CDR3aa: CASSGGSGELFF

abundance: many
j_gene: TRBJ1-1
v_gene: TRBV30
CDR3aa: CAWEPGGRTEAFF

abundance: many
j_gene: TRBJ1-5
v_gene: TRBV24-1
CDR3aa: CATSAGTGANQPQHF

abundance: -
j_gene: TRBJ2-2
v_gene: TRBV15
CDR3aa: CATSRGPGLGELFF

abundance: many
j_gene: TRBJ2-4
v_gene: TRBV20-1
CDR3aa: CSLPDRVGFQYF

abundance: once
j_gene: TRBJ1-1
v_gene: TRBV7-2
CDR3aa: CASSPPDREAFF

abundance: -
j_gene: TRBJ2-7
v_gene: TRBV29-1
CDR3aa: CSVERRLGTYEQYF

abundance: many
j_gene: TRBJ2-1
v_gene: TRBV29-1
CDR3aa: CSVSPRASYNEQFF

abundance: few
j_gene: TRBJ2-3
v_gene: TRBV7-2
CDR3aa: CASSSKGGNTDTQYF

abundance: few
j_gene: TRBJ1-6
v_gene: TRBV5-6
CDR3aa: CASSFGRSPLHF

abundance: many
j_gene: TRBJ2-1
v_gene: TRBV7-7
CDR3aa: CASSLGTTNEQFF

abundance: many
j_gene: TRBJ1-5
v_gene: TRBV5-5
CDR3aa: CASSLAPGQPQHF

abundance: -
j_gene: TRBJ2-1
v_gene: TRBV6-1
CDR3aa: CASSEDRGANEQFF

abundance: many
j_gene: TRBJ1-1
v_gene: TRBV20-1
CDR3aa: CSVGAGVNTEAFF

abundance: -
j_gene: TRBJ2-2
v_gene: TRBV6-5
CDR3aa: CASSYSAGYHTGELFF

abundance: many
j_gene: TRBJ2-1
v_gene: TRBV12-3/TRBV12-4
CDR3aa: CALKRGVRGNEQFF

abundance: -
j_gene: TRBJ2-2
v_gene: TRBV30
CDR3aa: CAWSVRGGPTGELFF

abundance: few
j_gene: TRBJ2-5
v_gene: TRBV7-2
CDR3aa: CASSPHRTGGRGETQYF

abundance: -
j_gene: TRBJ2-3
v_gene: TRBV7-3
CDR3aa: CASSLMGGRTDTQYF

abundance: many
j_gene: TRBJ2-7
v_gene: TRBV20-1
CDR3aa: CSARTSGPPYEQYF

abundance: many
j_gene: TRBJ2-5
v_gene: TRBV5-1
CDR3aa: CASSSLLGLQETQYF

abundance: -
j_gene: TRBJ2-2
v_gene: TRBV4-3
CDR3aa: CASSQGWTANTVELFF

abundance: -
j_gene: TRBJ2-6
v_gene: TRBV5-1
CDR3aa: CASSLDVELSGANVLTF